These 8 T cell receptor beta chains originate from one sample sequenced in a study of cytomegalovirus exposure and HLA in healthy donors. Amplification used 60 Vbeta primers and 13 Jbeta primers. The repertoire was sequenced with immunoSEQ multiplex PCR; TCRdb's copy has only in-frame clones and lacks some. The repertoire includes 80,000 to 130,000 clones, approximately 82% of them detected once, and 0.9% to 1.5% sits in the top ten. Sample: PBMCs. The receptors shown here come from a young woman in good health and CMV-seronegative.

V is TRBV5-1 and J is TRBJ2-5; D is unclear. Per the germline V gene, CDR1 is SGHRS and CDR2 is YFSETQ. The CDR3 has 13 residues. Trimming stripped 3 bases from V and 2 bases from J, with 8 bases between. The CDR3 nucleotides are TGCGCCAGCAGCTCATCCAATCAAGAGACCCAGTACTTC. The encoded protein is CASSSSNQETQYF.

The CDR3 DNA follows: TGTGCCAGCACCCCATCACAGGGATGGGTACGAGTCACTGAAGCTTTCTTT. Encoded protein: CASTPSQGWVRVTEAFF. The chain carries TRBV28 and TRBJ1-1, with D possibly TRBD1 on 6 matching bases. Trimming removed 7 bases from V and 4 bases from J, with 25 bases in between. The CDR3 is made up of 17 amino acids. The germline gives CDR1 MDHEN, CDR2 SYDVKM.

The rearrangement joins TRBV12-5 to TRBJ2-7; 7 nucleotides align to TRBD1. V lost 9 bases to trimming and J lost 2 bases; unmatched junction nucleotides: 10. CDR3 length: 14 amino acids. Germline CDR1 reads LGHNT; CDR2 reads FRNRAP. The CDR3 sequence: CASGPGDSPYEQYF. CDR3 nucleotide sequence: TGTGCTAGCGGGCCTGGGGACAGTCCCTACGAGCAGTACTTC.

This clone was seen once. The V and J genes are TRBV29-1 and TRBJ2-5; TRBD1 is a possible D gene (6 bases). The J call may be in error: the DNA end matches TRBJ2-7 better. Germline CDR1 is SQVTM and CDR2 is ANQGSEA. This CDR3 region has 15 residues. This chain's CDR3 is CSVELRGQSSYEQYF. The CDR3 DNA reads as TGCAGCGTTGAACTCAGGGGCCAGAGCTCCTACGAGCAGTACTTC.

The CDR3 spells CASSSTGVKTQYF. As DNA, the CDR3 is TGCGCCAGCAGCTCGACAGGGGTTAAGACCCAGTACTTC. This chain uses TRBV5-1 with TRBJ2-5; 8 bases fit TRBD1. The CDR3 sequence is 13 residues long. Looked up from germline, CDR1 is SGHRS and CDR2 is YFSETQ. V shed 3 bases, J shed 6 bases, and the junction held 4 bases outside the gene matches.

The V gene is TRBV5-6, the J gene TRBJ2-5; D not certain. This CDR3 is built from 13 residues. Germline V gene sequence: CDR1 SGHDT, CDR2 YYEEEE. V was pared by 0 bases and J by 1 base, with 4 bases between. CDR3 amino acids: CASSLGSQETQYF. CDR3 nucleotides: TGTGCCAGCAGCTTGGGCAGCCAAGAGACCCAGTACTTC.

This clone occurred once. V gene TRBV19 combines with J gene TRBJ2-1, with D perhaps TRBD2 (7 bases). There are 16 residues in the CDR3. Germline-derived CDR1 and CDR2 are LNHDA and SQIVND (reference sequence). The V end was cut by 5 bases, the J end by 4 bases, with 18 bases between. The CDR3 here is CASSPRGAVRYNEQFF. In DNA, the CDR3 is TGTGCCAGTAGTCCTCGGGGGGCGGTGAGGTACAATGAGCAGTTCTTC.

The V gene is TRBV27, the J gene TRBJ2-3; 7 nucleotides align to TRBD2. The CDR3 length is 14 residues. The germline gives CDR1 MNHEY, CDR2 SMNVEV (reference sequence). The junction had 14 bases not matched to a gene; V was cut back by 3 bases and J by 14 bases. CDR3 region: CASSLKDLGTTRYF. In DNA, the CDR3 is TGTGCCAGCAGTTTGAAGGATTTGGGGACTACTCGGTATTTT.